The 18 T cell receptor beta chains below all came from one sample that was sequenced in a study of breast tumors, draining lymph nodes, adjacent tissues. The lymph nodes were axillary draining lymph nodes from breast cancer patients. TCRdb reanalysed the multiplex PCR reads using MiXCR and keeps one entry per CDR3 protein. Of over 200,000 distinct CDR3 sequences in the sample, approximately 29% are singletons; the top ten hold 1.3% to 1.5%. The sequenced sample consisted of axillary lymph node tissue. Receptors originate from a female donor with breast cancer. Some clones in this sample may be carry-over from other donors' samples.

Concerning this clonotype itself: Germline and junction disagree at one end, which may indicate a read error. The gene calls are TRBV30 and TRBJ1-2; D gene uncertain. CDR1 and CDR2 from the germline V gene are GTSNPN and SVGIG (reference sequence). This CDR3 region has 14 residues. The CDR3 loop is CAWRAAAVRGGCTF. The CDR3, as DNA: TGTGCCTGGAGGGCCGCGGCCGTCCGGGGAGGCTGCACCTTC.

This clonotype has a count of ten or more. CDR3 protein: CATSDPGLGGPEQFF. In DNA, the CDR3 is TGTGCCACCAGTGATCCTGGACTAGGCGGGCCTGAGCAGTTCTTC. The chain links TRBV24-1 to TRBJ2-1, with 7 bases matching TRBD2. The CDR3 loop spans 15 amino acids. In germline, CDR1 is KGHDR, CDR2 SFDVKD. The junction had 10 bases not matched to a gene; V was cut back by 3 bases and J by 9 bases.

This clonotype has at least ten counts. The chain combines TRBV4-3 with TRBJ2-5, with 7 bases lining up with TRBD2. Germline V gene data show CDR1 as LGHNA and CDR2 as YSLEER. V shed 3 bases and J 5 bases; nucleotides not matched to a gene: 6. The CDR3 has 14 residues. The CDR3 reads CASSHVSGRETQYF. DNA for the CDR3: TGCGCCAGCAGCCACGTTAGCGGGCGGGAGACCCAGTACTTC.

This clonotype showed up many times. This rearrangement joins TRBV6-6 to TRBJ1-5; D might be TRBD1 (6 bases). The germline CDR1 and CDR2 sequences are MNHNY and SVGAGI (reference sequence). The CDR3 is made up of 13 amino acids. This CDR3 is CVVQGGGNQPQHF. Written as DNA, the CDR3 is TGTGTCGTACAGGGAGGGGGCAATCAGCCCCAGCATTTT.

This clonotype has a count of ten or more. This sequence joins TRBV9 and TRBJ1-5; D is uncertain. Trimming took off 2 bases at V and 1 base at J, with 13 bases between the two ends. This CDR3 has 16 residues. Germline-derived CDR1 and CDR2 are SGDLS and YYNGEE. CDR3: CASSVVVGVSNQPQHF. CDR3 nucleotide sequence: TGTGCCAGCAGCGTTGTGGTCGGGGTGAGCAATCAGCCCCAGCATTTT.

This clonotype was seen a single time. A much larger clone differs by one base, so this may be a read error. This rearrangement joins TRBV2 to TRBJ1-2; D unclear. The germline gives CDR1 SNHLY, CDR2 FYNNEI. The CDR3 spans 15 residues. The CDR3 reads CASTTPPRVNCGYTF. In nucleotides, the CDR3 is TGTGCCAGCACCACCCCCCCTCGCGTAAACTGTGGCTACACCTTC.

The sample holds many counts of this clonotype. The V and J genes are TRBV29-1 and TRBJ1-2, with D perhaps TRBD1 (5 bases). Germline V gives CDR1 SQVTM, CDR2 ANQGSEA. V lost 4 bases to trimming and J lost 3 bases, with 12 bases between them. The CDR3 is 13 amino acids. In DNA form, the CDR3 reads TGCAGCGTTGGACGAGGGGCTGACTATGGCTACACCTTC. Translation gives CSVGRGADYGYTF.

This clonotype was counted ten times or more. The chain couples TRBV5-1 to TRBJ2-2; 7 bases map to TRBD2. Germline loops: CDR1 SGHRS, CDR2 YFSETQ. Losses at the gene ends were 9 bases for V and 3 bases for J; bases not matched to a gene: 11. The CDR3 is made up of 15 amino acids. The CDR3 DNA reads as TGCGCCACCGGACTAGGGACGAGGGACACCGGGGAGCTGTTTTTT. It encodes CATGLGTRDTGELFF.

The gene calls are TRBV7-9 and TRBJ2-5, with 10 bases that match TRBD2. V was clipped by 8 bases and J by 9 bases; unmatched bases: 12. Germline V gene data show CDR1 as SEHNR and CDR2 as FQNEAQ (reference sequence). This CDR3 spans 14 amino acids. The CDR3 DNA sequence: TGTGCCAGCGGGGGAGCGGGAGGGCCGGGGCCCCAGTACTTC. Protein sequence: CASGGAGGPGPQYF.

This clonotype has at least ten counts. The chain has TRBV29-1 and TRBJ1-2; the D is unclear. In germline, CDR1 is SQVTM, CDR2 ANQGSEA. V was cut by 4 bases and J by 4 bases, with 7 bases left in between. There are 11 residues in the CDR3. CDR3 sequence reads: CSVVDVYGYTF. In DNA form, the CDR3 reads TGCAGCGTTGTCGATGTCTATGGCTACACCTTC.

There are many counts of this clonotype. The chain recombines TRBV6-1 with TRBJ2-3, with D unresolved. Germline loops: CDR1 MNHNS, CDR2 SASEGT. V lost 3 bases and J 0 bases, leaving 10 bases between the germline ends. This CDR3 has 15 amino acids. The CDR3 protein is CASSDRRPSTDTQYF. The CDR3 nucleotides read TGTGCCAGCAGTGACCGCAGGCCTAGCACAGATACGCAGTATTTT.

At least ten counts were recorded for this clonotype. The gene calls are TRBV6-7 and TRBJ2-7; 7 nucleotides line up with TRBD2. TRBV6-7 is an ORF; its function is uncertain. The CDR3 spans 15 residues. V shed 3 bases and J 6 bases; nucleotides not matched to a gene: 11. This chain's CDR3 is CASSYRAGSLGEQYF. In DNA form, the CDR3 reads TGTGCCAGCAGTTATCGAGCGGGGTCCCTCGGCGAGCAGTACTTC.

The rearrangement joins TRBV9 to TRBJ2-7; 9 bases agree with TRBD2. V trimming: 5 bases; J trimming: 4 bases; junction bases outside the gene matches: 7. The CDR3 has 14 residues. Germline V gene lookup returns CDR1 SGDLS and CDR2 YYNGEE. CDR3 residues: CASSASGRPYEQYF. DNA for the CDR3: TGTGCCAGCAGTGCCAGCGGGAGGCCGTACGAGCAGTACTTC.

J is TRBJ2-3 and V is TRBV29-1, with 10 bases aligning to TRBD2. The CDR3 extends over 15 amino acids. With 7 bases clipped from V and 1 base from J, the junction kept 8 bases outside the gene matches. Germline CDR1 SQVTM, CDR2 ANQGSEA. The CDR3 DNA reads TGCAGCGAACGGACTAGCGGACTCCGCACAGATACGCAGTATTTT. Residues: CSERTSGLRTDTQYF.

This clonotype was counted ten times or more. This CDR3 reads CASSVGLAGGGDEQYF. The CDR3 nucleotides read TGTGCCAGCAGCGTAGGACTAGCGGGAGGGGGCGACGAGCAGTACTTC. The chain links TRBV9 to TRBJ2-7; 14 bases agree with TRBD2. Trimming cost V 0 bases and J 5 bases; bases outside gene matches: 4. The CDR3 loop spans 16 amino acids. Germline lookup yields CDR1 SGDLS and CDR2 YYNGEE.

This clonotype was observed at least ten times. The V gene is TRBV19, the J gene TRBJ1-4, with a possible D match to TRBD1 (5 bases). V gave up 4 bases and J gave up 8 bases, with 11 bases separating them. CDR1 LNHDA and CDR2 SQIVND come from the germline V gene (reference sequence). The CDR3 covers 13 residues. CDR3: CASSNQGGEKLFF. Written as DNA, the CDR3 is TGTGCCAGTAGTAACCAGGGAGGAGAAAAACTGTTTTTT.

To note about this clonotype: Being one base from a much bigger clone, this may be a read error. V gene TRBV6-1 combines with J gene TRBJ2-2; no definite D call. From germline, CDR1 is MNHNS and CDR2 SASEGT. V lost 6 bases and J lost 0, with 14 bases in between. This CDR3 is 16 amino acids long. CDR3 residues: CASSLADGTNTGELFF. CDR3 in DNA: TGTGCCAGCAGCTTAGCTGACGGTACGAACACCGGGGAGCTGTTTTTT.

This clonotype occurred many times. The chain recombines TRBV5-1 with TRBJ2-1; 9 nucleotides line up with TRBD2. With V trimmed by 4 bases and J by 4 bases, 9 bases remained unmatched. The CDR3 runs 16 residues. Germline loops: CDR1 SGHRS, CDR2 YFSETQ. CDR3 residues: CASSLRASGDYNEQFF. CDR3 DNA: TGCGCCAGCAGCCTTCGCGCTAGCGGGGATTACAATGAGCAGTTCTTC.